These 24 T cell receptor beta chains were all obtained from the same sample, sequenced in a study of T cells in Graves' hyperthyroidism and ophthalmopathy. It was RNA transcripts that yielded the amplified TCR beta CDR3 regions. HTBI primers drove first-round RT-PCR of the TCR CDR3. TCRdb redid the calling of the multiplex PCR reads with MiXCR, one entry per CDR3 protein. The repertoire holds around 620,000 distinct CDR3 sequences, with 14% as singletons. Sequencing input: blood. The receptors come from a woman between 18 and 29 years old with Graves' ophthalmopathy.

This clonotype has at least ten counts. The chain uses TRBV28 and TRBJ2-3; possible D gene TRBD1, 6 bases. CDR3 size: 14 residues. From germline, CDR1 is MDHEN and CDR2 SYDVKM. V was cut by 6 bases and J by 0 bases, with 10 bases left in between. DNA for the CDR3: TGTGCCAGCAGATCGGGACAAAGCACAGATACGCAGTATTTT. Translating it yields CASRSGQSTDTQYF.

This clonotype showed up just a few times. The chain couples TRBV3-1 to TRBJ2-1, with 14 bases matching TRBD2. The CDR3 spans 18 residues. CDR1 and CDR2 (germline): LGHDT, YNNKEL (reference sequence). V lost 5 bases and J lost 3; bases outside the gene matches: 9. The CDR3 region is CASSKQTSGGGFYNEQFF. Written as DNA, the CDR3 is TGTGCCAGCAGCAAGCAGACTAGCGGGGGGGGTTTCTACAATGAGCAGTTCTTC.

Ten or more counts support this clonotype. The V and J genes are TRBV10-3 and TRBJ1-4; no reliable D call. Trimming pared 5 bases from V and 6 bases from J, leaving 13 bases between. In germline, CDR1 is ENHRY, CDR2 SYGVKD. The length of the CDR3 is 14 residues. CDR3 region: CAISPGRQDEKLFF. CDR3 DNA sequence: TGTGCCATCAGTCCCGGACGGCAGGATGAAAAACTGTTTTTT.

Ten or more counts support this clonotype. V and J are TRBV6-1 and TRBJ2-1; 12 nucleotides match TRBD2. After removal of 8 bases from V and 2 bases from J, the junction contained 4 bases not matched to a gene. CDR1 and CDR2 (germline): MNHNS, SASEGT. CDR3 length equals 15 residues. The CDR3 nucleotides read TGTGCCAGCGGACTAGCGGGGTTCCCCTACAATGAGCAGTTCTTC. Amino acids: CASGLAGFPYNEQFF.

There are many counts of this clonotype. V gene TRBV20-1 combines with J gene TRBJ2-2; 9 bases map to TRBD2. Germline V gives CDR1 DFQATT, CDR2 SNEGSKA (reference sequence). Losses at the gene ends were 3 bases for V and 5 bases for J; bases not matched to a gene: 4. This CDR3 is 14 amino acids long. In nucleotides, the CDR3 is TGCAGTGCTAGTAGCGGGAGAGGGACCGGGGAGCTGTTTTTT. Its protein product is CSASSGRGTGELFF.

This clonotype appeared many times. The rearrangement uses TRBV28 and TRBJ1-6; 7 bases fit TRBD1. V shed 6 bases and J 5 bases; nucleotides not matched to a gene: 4. The length of the CDR3 is 14 residues. Germline CDR1 MDHEN, CDR2 SYDVKM. The CDR3 region is CASSLTGNNSPLHF. The CDR3 DNA sequence: TGTGCCAGCAGCTTGACAGGGAATAATTCACCCCTCCACTTT.

Ten or more counts support this clonotype. The V call is TRBV29-1, the J call TRBJ2-7; D gene uncertain. Germline-derived CDR1 and CDR2 are SQVTM and ANQGSEA. Trimming shortened V by 5 bases and J by 4 bases, and 9 bases separated the two germline ends. The length of the CDR3 is 11 residues. CDR3 nucleotide sequence: TGCAGCGTTTATATGGGATACGAGCAGTACTTC. Its protein product is CSVYMGYEQYF.

This clonotype was observed at least ten times. At one of its ends the junction is not consistent with the germline gene, which may arise from a read error. V is TRBV7-8 and J is TRBJ2-1, with TRBD2 as a possible D gene (6 bases). The CDR3 has 14 residues. CDR1 and CDR2 (germline): SGHVS, FQNEAQ. Here the CDR3 DNA reads TGTGCCAGCAGCTACGGGACTTCCTATAATGAGCAGTTCTTC. This encodes CASSYGTSYNEQFF.

This clonotype was counted many times. The rearrangement uses TRBV20-1 and TRBJ2-1; no clear D gene. The germline V gene has CDR1 DFQATT and CDR2 SNEGSKA (reference sequence). The CDR3 has 10 amino acids. The V end lost 1 base, the J end lost 10 bases, and 5 bases lay between the germline ends. CDR3 region: CSARVEEQFF. The CDR3 DNA follows: TGCAGTGCTAGAGTGGAGGAGCAGTTCTTC.

The genes are TRBV28 and TRBJ2-3, with a weak D call TRBD1 (6 bases). V gave up 5 bases and J gave up 6 bases, with 15 bases separating them. CDR3 length equals 14 residues. CDR1 and CDR2 (germline): MDHEN, SYDVKM. CDR3 nucleotide sequence: TGTGCCAGCAGTGCGACGGGACACACGGATACGCAGTATTTT. Its protein product is CASSATGHTDTQYF.

This clonotype was counted between two and nine times. The rearrangement joins TRBV19 to TRBJ2-3, with 7 bases fitting TRBD2. There are 15 residues in the CDR3. The germline V gene has CDR1 LNHDA and CDR2 SQIVND (reference sequence). The V and J ends lost 5 bases and 5 bases, in that order; junction bases with no gene match: 10. CDR3 in amino acids: CASSGGAGVLDTQYF. The CDR3, as DNA: TGTGCCAGTAGTGGCGGCGCGGGAGTACTAGATACGCAGTATTTT.

This clonotype has ten or more counts. This chain joins TRBV6-5 and TRBJ2-3; 14 nucleotides line up with TRBD2. Per germline, CDR1 MNHEY and CDR2 SVGAGI. The CDR3 runs to 20 residues. V was pared by 0 bases and J by 1 base, with 9 bases of the junction left unmatched. CDR3 coding DNA: TGTGCCAGCAGTTACTCCGGGCCTAGACTAGCGGGAGGGCGCACAGATACGCAGTATTTT. Translating gives CASSYSGPRLAGGRTDTQYF.

This clonotype occurred a few times. One junction end disagrees with the germline gene, perhaps due to a read error. The V call is TRBV3-1, the J call TRBJ2-1; 10 positions agree with TRBD2. This CDR3 contains 15 residues. Germline V gives CDR1 LGHDT, CDR2 YNNKEL (reference sequence). The CDR3 spells CAGSQLAGGYNEQFF. The CDR3 DNA is TGTGCCGGCAGCCAGTTAGCGGGAGGTTACAATGAGCAGTTCTTC.

This clonotype was observed at least ten times. This chain uses TRBV11-1 with TRBJ2-7; D is undetermined. This CDR3 spans 18 amino acids. V lost 3 bases to trimming and J lost 3 bases, with 24 bases between them. Looked up from germline, CDR1 is SGHAT and CDR2 is FQDESV (reference sequence). CDR3 sequence: CASSFRPSDGPNRYEQYF. Here the CDR3 DNA reads TGTGCCAGCAGCTTCCGCCCGTCCGACGGACCGAATCGCTACGAGCAGTACTTC.

This clonotype was detected ten times or more. The chain has TRBV6-2 or TRBV6-3 and TRBJ2-1; 14 nucleotides agree with TRBD2. V lost 2 bases and J lost 7; bases outside the gene matches: 4. Germline V gene sequence: CDR1 MNHEY, CDR2 SVGEGT. This CDR3 region has 16 residues. CDR3 sequence reads: CASSYRGTSGRNEQFF. CDR3 coding DNA: TGTGCCAGCAGTTACCGGGGGACTAGCGGGAGAAATGAGCAGTTCTTC.

At least ten counts were recorded for this clonotype. The chain is built from TRBV5-1 and TRBJ2-1; a weak D match, TRBD2 (5 bases). The V end was cut by 0 bases, the J end by 0 bases, with 10 bases between. Germline V gene sequence: CDR1 SGHRS, CDR2 YFSETQ. The CDR3 length is 16 residues. This CDR3 is CASSLAGISSYNEQFF. CDR3 DNA sequence: TGCGCCAGCAGCTTGGCCGGGATTAGCTCCTACAATGAGCAGTTCTTC.

This clonotype has at least ten counts. The CDR3 spells CASSAELNYEQYF. Here the CDR3 DNA reads TGTGCCAGCAGTGCGGAGCTGAACTACGAGCAGTACTTC. The rearrangement uses TRBV2 and TRBJ2-7; D gene ambiguous. Per the germline V gene, CDR1 is SNHLY and CDR2 is FYNNEI. The V end lost 4 bases, the J end lost 3 bases, and 10 bases lay between the germline ends. CDR3 length equals 13 residues.

This clonotype was detected many times. The chain combines TRBV5-8 with TRBJ2-7; D is uncertain. Trimming shortened V by 4 bases and J by 7 bases, and 12 bases separated the two germline ends. This CDR3 is 12 amino acids long. In germline, CDR1 is SGHTS, CDR2 YDEGEE. The CDR3 reads CASSLSVREQYF. CDR3 sequence (DNA): TGTGCCAGCAGCCTGTCCGTACGAGAGCAGTACTTC. The full variable domain, completed using reference TRBV5-8 and TRBJ2-7, is EAGVTQSPTHLIKTRGQQATLRCSPISGHTSVYWYQQALGLGLQFLLWYDEGEERNRGNFPPRFSGRQFPNYSSELNVNALELEDSALYLCASSLSVREQYFGPGTRLTVT.

The chain employs TRBV27 and TRBJ2-3; unclear D gene. CDR3 length equals 13 residues. The germline V gene encodes CDR1 MNHEY and CDR2 SMNVEV (reference sequence). Trimming shortened V by 8 bases and J by 2 bases, and 11 bases separated the two germline ends. The CDR3 is CASCAGLTDTQYF. The CDR3 coding sequence is TGTGCCAGCTGCGCAGGCCTCACAGATACGCAGTATTTT.

The sample holds many counts of this clonotype. The rearrangement uses TRBV7-8 and TRBJ1-6, with TRBD1 matching 7 bases. There are 16 residues in the CDR3. Germline CDR1 reads SGHVS; CDR2 reads FQNEAQ. V dropped 5 bases and J dropped 3; count of bases not matched to a gene: 7. The CDR3 loop reads CASSAPGQIYNSPLHF. DNA for the CDR3: TGTGCCAGCAGCGCACCGGGACAGATCTATAATTCACCCCTCCACTTT. Full variable domain (rest looked up from reference TRBV7-8 and TRBJ1-6): GAGVSQSPRYKVAKRGQDVALRCDPISGHVSLFWYQQALGQGPEFLTYFQNEAQLDKSGLPSDRFFAERPEGSVSTLKIQRTQQEDSAVYLCASSAPGQIYNSPLHFGNGTRLTVT.

This clonotype showed up just a few times. The J gene is TRBJ2-7, the V gene TRBV12-3 or TRBV12-4; 10 bases are shared with TRBD1. Germline trimming cut 6 bases from V and 2 bases from J; bases unmatched to any gene: 10. This CDR3 is 16 amino acids long. CDR3 bases: TGTGCCAGCAGAGCCCCGGGACAGGGGACCCCCTACGAGCAGTACTTC. Protein sequence: CASRAPGQGTPYEQYF.

This clonotype showed up many times. The J gene is TRBJ1-2, the V gene TRBV30; possibly TRBD1 for D (5 bases). The length of the CDR3 is 13 residues. The V gene lost 0 bases and the J gene lost 4 bases, with 9 bases spanning the gap. The germline V gene has CDR1 GTSNPN and CDR2 SVGIG (reference sequence). The CDR3: CAWSVQGLYGYTF. The DNA for the CDR3 is TGTGCCTGGAGTGTGCAGGGACTCTATGGCTACACCTTC.

This clonotype has ten or more counts. This sequence joins TRBV7-2 and TRBJ1-4; no firm D call. V was cut by 5 bases and J by 0 bases, with 13 bases left in between. This CDR3 is built from 16 residues. CDR1 and CDR2 (germline): SGHTA, FQGNSA. The CDR3, as DNA: TGTGCCAGCAGCCTGAAGGCATTTGCAACTAATGAAAAACTGTTTTTT. Its translation: CASSLKAFATNEKLFF.

This clonotype was seen more than once but under ten times. Here the CDR3 reads CAVTGQLADTQYF. The CDR3 nucleotides read TGTGCCGTTACAGGTCAGCTAGCAGATACGCAGTATTTT. V and J are TRBV3-1 and TRBJ2-3, with D perhaps TRBD1 (5 bases). This CDR3 is 13 amino acids long. Germline V gene lookup returns CDR1 LGHDT and CDR2 YNNKEL (reference sequence). Trimming took off 11 bases at V and 4 bases at J, with 16 bases between the two ends.